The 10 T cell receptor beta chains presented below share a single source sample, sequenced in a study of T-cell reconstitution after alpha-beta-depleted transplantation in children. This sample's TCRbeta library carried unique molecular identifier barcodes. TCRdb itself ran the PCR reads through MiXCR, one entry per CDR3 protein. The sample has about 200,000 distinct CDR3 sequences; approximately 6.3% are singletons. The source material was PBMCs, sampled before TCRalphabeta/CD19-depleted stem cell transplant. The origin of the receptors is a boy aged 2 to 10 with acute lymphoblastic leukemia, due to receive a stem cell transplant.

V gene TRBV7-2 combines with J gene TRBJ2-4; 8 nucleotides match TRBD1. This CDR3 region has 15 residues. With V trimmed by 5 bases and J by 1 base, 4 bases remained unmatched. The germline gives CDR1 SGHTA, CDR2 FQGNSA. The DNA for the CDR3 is TGTGCCAGCAGCAGACAGGGGATCGCCAAAAACATTCAGTACTTC. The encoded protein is CASSRQGIAKNIQYF.

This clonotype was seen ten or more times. Here the CDR3 reads CASSGTGGANVLTF. In DNA form, the CDR3 reads TGTGCCAGCAGCGGGACAGGTGGGGCCAACGTCCTGACTTTC. This chain links TRBV3-1 with TRBJ2-6; TRBD1 matches at 8 bases. The CDR3 totals 14 residues. Germline V gene lookup returns CDR1 LGHDT and CDR2 YNNKEL (reference sequence). With V trimmed by 5 bases and J by 3 bases, 0 bases remained unmatched. The variable domain in full, completed from reference TRBV3-1 and TRBJ2-6, reads DTAVSQTPKYLVTQMGNDKSIKCEQNLGHDTMYWYKQDSKKFLKIMFSYNNKELIINETVPNRFSPKSPDKAHLNLHINSLELGDSAVYFCASSGTGGANVLTFGAGSRLTVL.

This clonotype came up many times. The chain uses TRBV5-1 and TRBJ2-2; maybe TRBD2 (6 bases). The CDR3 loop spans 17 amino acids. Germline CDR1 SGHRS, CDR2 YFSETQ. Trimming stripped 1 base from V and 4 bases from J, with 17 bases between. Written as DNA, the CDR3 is TGCGCCAGCAGCTTGCTCGAGACTAGGACGGGCACCGGGGAGCTGTTTTTT. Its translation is CASSLLETRTGTGELFF.

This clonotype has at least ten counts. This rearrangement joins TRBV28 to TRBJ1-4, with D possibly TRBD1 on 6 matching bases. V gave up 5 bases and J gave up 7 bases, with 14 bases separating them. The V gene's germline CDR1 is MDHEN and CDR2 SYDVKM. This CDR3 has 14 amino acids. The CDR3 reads CASSTGGAREKLFF. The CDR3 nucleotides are TGTGCCAGCAGTACGGGGGGGGCGCGTGAAAAACTGTTTTTT.

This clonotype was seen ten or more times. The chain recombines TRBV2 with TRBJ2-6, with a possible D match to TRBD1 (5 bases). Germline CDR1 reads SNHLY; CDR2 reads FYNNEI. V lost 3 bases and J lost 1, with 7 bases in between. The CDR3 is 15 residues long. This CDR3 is CASSDRGSGANVLTF. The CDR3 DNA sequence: TGTGCCAGCAGTGATAGGGGATCTGGGGCCAACGTCCTGACTTTC.

The CDR3 sequence: CASSSDRVEKLFF. Written as DNA, the CDR3 is TGTGCCAGCAGCTCGGACAGGGTTGAAAAACTGTTTTTT. The genes are TRBV3-1 and TRBJ1-4; 8 nucleotides agree with TRBD1. The CDR3 has 13 amino acids. CDR1 and CDR2 from the germline V gene are LGHDT and YNNKEL (reference sequence). V lost 5 bases, J lost 7 bases, and 3 bases stayed unmatched.

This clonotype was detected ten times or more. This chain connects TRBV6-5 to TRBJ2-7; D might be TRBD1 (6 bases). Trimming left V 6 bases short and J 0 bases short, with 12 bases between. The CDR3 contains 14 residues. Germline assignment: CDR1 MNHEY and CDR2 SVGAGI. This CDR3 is CASSRTRGSYEQYF. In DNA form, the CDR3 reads TGTGCCAGCAGCCGGACCAGGGGCTCCTACGAGCAGTACTTC.

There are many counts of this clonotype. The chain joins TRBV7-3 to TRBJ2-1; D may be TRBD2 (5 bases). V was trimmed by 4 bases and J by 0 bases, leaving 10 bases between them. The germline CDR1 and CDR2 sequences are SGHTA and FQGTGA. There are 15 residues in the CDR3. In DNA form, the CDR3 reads TGTGCCAGCAGCTCCCAGGAGGACTCCTACAATGAGCAGTTCTTC. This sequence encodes CASSSQEDSYNEQFF.

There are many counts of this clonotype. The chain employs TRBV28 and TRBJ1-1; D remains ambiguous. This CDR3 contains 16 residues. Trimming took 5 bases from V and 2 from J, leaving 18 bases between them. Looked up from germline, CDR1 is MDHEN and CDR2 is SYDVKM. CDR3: CASSRPLEAINTEAFF. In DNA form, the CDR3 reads TGTGCCAGCAGTAGGCCCCTGGAGGCCATTAACACTGAAGCTTTCTTT. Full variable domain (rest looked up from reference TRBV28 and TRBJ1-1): DVKVTQSSRYLVKRTGEKVFLECVQDMDHENMFWYRQDPGLGLRLIYFSYDVKMKEKGDIPEGYSVSREKKERFSLILESASTNQTSMYLCASSRPLEAINTEAFFGQGTRLTVV.

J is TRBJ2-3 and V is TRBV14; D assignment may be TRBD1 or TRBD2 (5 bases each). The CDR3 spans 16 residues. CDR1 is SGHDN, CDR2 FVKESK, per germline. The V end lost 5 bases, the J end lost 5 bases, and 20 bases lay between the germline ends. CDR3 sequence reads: CASSFRRAMGVDTQYF. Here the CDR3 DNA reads TGTGCCAGCAGCTTTCGGCGGGCCATGGGGGTAGATACGCAGTATTTT.